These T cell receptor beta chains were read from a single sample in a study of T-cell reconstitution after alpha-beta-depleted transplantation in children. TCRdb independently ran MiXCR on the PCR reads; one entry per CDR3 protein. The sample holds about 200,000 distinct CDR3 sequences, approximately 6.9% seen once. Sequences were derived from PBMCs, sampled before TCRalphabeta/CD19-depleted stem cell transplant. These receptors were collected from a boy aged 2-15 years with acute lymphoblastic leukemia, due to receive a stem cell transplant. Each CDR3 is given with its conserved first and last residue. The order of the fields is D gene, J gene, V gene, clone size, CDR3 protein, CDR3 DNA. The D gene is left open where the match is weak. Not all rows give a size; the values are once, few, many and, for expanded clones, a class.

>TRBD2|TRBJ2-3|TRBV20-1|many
CSARPLSSGTWSDTQYF
TGCAGTGCTAGACCGCTATCTAGCGGGACGTGGTCAGATACGCAGTATTTT
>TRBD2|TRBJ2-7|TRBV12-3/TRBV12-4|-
CASSLGPLPPGGQYF
TGTGCCAGCAGTTTAGGCCCTCTACCCCCGGGAGGGCAGTACTTC
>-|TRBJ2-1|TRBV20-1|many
CSARDRWEQFF
TGCAGTGCTAGAGATAGGTGGGAACAGTTCTTC
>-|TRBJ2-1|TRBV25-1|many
CASSRGSDEQFF
TGTGCCAGCAGTAGAGGGAGCGATGAGCAGTTCTTC
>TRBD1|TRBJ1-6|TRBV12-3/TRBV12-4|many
CASSSQRGRNSPLHF
TGTGCCAGCAGCTCGCAGAGGGGGCGTAATTCACCCCTCCACTTT
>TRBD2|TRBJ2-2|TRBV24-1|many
CATSDLTSGRVDTGELFF
TGTGCCACCAGTGATCTAACTAGCGGGAGGGTCGACACCGGGGAGCTGTTTTTT
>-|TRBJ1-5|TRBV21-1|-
CASSKAGGDSNQPQHF
TGTGCCAGCAGCAAAGCCGGCGGCGATTCCAATCAGCCCCAGCATTTT
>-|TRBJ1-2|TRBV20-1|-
CSARSPRGTYGYTF
TGCAGTGCTAGATCCCCCCGGGGAACGTATGGCTACACCTTC
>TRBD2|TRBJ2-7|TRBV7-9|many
CASSSPSSGSVYEQYF
TGTGCCAGCAGCTCCCCCTCTAGCGGGAGCGTGTACGAGCAGTACTTC
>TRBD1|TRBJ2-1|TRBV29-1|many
CSVVPPGQGYNEQFF
TGCAGCGTTGTTCCTCCGGGACAGGGCTACAATGAGCAGTTCTTC
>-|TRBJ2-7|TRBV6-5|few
CASSYSVPRDTSHEQYF
TGTGCCAGCAGTTACTCGGTCCCTCGGGACACTTCCCACGAGCAGTACTTC
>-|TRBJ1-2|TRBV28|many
CASSSSPGRAYGYTF
TGTGCCAGCAGCTCTTCTCCGGGACGGGCCTATGGCTACACCTTC
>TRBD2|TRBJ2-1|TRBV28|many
CASTPQRGGMNEQFF
TGTGCCAGCACCCCCCAACGGGGGGGCATGAATGAGCAGTTCTTC
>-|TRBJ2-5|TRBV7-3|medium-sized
CASSPMRGETQYF
TGTGCCAGCAGCCCTATGAGGGGAGAGACCCAGTACTTC
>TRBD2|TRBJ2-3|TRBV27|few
CASSGPGGPQDTQYF
TGTGCCAGCAGTGGACCGGGAGGGCCTCAAGATACGCAGTATTTT